These 27 T cell receptor beta chains came from one sample sequenced in a study of Graves' ophthalmopathy and Graves' hyperthyroidism. Investigators amplified TCR beta CDR3 regions from RNA transcripts. Second-round multiplex PCR came after first-round RT-PCR with HTBI primers. TCRdb analysed the multiplex PCR reads with MiXCR anew, one entry per CDR3 protein. Here the sample spans approximately 700,000 distinct CDR3 sequences, roughly 39% being singletons. Sequencing was performed on peripheral blood. The receptors were gathered from an adult man with Graves' ophthalmopathy.

This rearrangement joins TRBV10-3 to TRBJ2-5; TRBD1 aligns across 8 bases. CDR3 length: 15 amino acids. V dropped 7 bases and J dropped 2; count of bases not matched to a gene: 9. Germline CDR1 reads ENHRY; CDR2 reads SYGVKD. The CDR3 reads CAINTGTGHQETQYF. The CDR3 coding sequence is TGTGCCATCAATACAGGGACAGGTCATCAAGAGACCCAGTACTTC.

This clonotype was observed a few times. The chain has TRBV12-3 or TRBV12-4 and TRBJ1-6; D might be TRBD1 (6 bases). The CDR3 sequence is 16 residues long. Trimming pared 6 bases from V and 9 bases from J, leaving 21 bases between. CDR3 sequence (DNA): TGTGCCAGCAGCACCTCCACCCGGGGGCAGGGTTCACCCCTCCACTTT. This codes for CASSTSTRGQGSPLHF.

The sample holds many counts of this clonotype. The rearrangement joins TRBV20-1 to TRBJ1-3; D remains ambiguous. There are 13 residues in the CDR3. Germline V lookup: CDR1 DFQATT, CDR2 SNEGSKA (reference sequence). V gave up 3 bases and J gave up 4 bases, with 10 bases separating them. CDR3 region: CSASGGEGNTIYF. The CDR3 nucleotides read TGCAGTGCTAGCGGCGGGGAGGGAAACACCATATATTTT.

The chain is built from TRBV2 and TRBJ2-5, with a weak D call TRBD1 (6 bases). The CDR3 has 15 amino acids. Trimming took off 5 bases at V and 3 bases at J, with 16 bases between the two ends. Germline V gene lookup returns CDR1 SNHLY and CDR2 FYNNEI. The DNA of the CDR3 is TGTGCCAGCAGTTTATCGATCACAGGGAAAGAGACCCAGTACTTC. Its translation: CASSLSITGKETQYF.

This clonotype was seen many times. V and J are TRBV20-1 and TRBJ1-5, with unresolved D. The germline V and J ends were trimmed by 3 bases and 0 bases, with 9 bases remaining between them. CDR3 length: 14 residues. Germline V gene lookup returns CDR1 DFQATT and CDR2 SNEGSKA (reference sequence). The CDR3 region has the DNA TGCAGTGCTAGCATGGGTCTTAGCAATCAGCCCCAGCATTTT. It specifies CSASMGLSNQPQHF.

The rearrangement links TRBV15 to TRBJ2-7; the D is unclear. The CDR3 has 13 residues. V lost 1 base and J 7 bases, leaving 11 bases between the germline ends. The V gene's germline CDR1 is LNHNV and CDR2 YYDKDF (reference sequence). The CDR3 here is CATSRVTGNEQYF. The CDR3 nucleotides are TGTGCCACCAGCAGAGTAACGGGCAATGAGCAGTACTTC.

As concerns this clonotype: A read error may be the cause here, since a much bigger clone is one base away. The rearrangement links TRBV7-2 to TRBJ2-2; D unresolved. Per the germline V gene, CDR1 is SGHTA and CDR2 is FQGNSA. CDR3 size: 14 residues. This CDR3 reads CVSSLYRNTGELFF. The CDR3 region has the DNA TGTGTCAGCAGCTTATACAGGAACACCGGGGAGCTGTTTTTT.

The CDR3 region is CASSESGGGNEQFF. The CDR3, as DNA: TGTGCCAGCAGTGAATCTGGAGGGGGGAATGAGCAGTTCTTC. The chain recombines TRBV25-1 with TRBJ2-1; D tentatively fits TRBD1 or TRBD2 (6 bases each). Germline CDR1 reads MGHDK; CDR2 reads SYGVNS. The CDR3 contains 14 residues. V lost 1 base to trimming and J lost 7 bases, with 11 bases between them.

This clonotype was counted ten times or more. The V gene is TRBV20-1, the J gene TRBJ2-5, with 14 bases matching TRBD2. Unmatched junction bases numbered 1, after V lost 3 bases and J lost 1 base. CDR1 DFQATT and CDR2 SNEGSKA come from the germline V gene (reference sequence). The CDR3 has 15 amino acids. CDR3 sequence (DNA): TGCAGTGCTAGCGGGACTAGCGGGAGCCAAGAGACCCAGTACTTC. This sequence encodes CSASGTSGSQETQYF.

CDR3 loop: CATSRVPGQGGSQPQHF. The CDR3 coding sequence is TGTGCCACCAGCAGAGTTCCGGGACAGGGAGGCAGTCAGCCCCAGCATTTT. This chain links TRBV15 with TRBJ1-5; 9 nucleotides align to TRBD1. CDR1 is LNHNV and CDR2 is YYDKDF in the germline V gene (reference sequence). The CDR3 runs 17 residues. The J segment lost 6 bases and the V segment lost 1 base, leaving 10 bases of the junction unmatched.

As regards this clonotype: A much more abundant neighbour one base away suggests this may be a read error. The chain recombines TRBV7-3 with TRBJ1-1, with a possible D match to TRBD1 (6 bases). The germline gives CDR1 SGHTA, CDR2 FQGTGA. V was trimmed by 5 bases and J by 1 base, leaving 26 bases between them. The length of the CDR3 is 19 residues. Written as DNA, the CDR3 is TGTGCCAGCAGCCCACAACCCCAGGGACACCCAGTCCCGAACACTGAAGCTTTCTTT. It encodes CASSPQPQGHPVPNTEAFF. The entire variable domain, with the rest obtained from reference TRBV7-3 and TRBJ1-1, is as follows: GAGVSQTPSNKVTEKGKYVELRCDPISGHTALYWYRQSLGQGPEFLIYFQGTGAADDSGLPNDRFFAVRPEGSVSTLKIQRTERGDSAVYLCASSPQPQGHPVPNTEAFFGQGTRLTVV.

The chain links TRBV19 to TRBJ2-5; 15 bases line up with TRBD2. The CDR3 extends over 17 amino acids. Per the germline V gene, CDR1 is LNHDA and CDR2 is SQIVND (reference sequence). Trimming at V came to 7 bases and at J to 2 bases, leaving 8 bases not matched to a gene. The CDR3 sequence: CASKPTGLAGGQETQYF. In nucleotides, the CDR3 is TGTGCCAGTAAACCCACAGGACTAGCGGGAGGGCAAGAGACCCAGTACTTC.

In nucleotides, the CDR3 is TGTGCCAGCACCCTTCAGGGACAGAAAGAAGCTTTCTTT. Its translation: CASTLQGQKEAFF. The chain uses TRBV12-3 or TRBV12-4 and TRBJ1-1, with 7 bases matching TRBD1. This CDR3 comprises 13 residues. After removal of 7 bases from V and 8 bases from J, the junction contained 10 bases not matched to a gene.

This clonotype was detected ten times or more. This chain uses TRBV7-9 with TRBJ1-2, with D uncertain. Trimming pared 6 bases from V and 0 bases from J, leaving 14 bases between. The CDR3 consists of 15 residues. The germline gives CDR1 SEHNR, CDR2 FQNEAQ (reference sequence). CDR3 amino acids: CASRGQVATNYGYTF. As DNA, the CDR3 is TGTGCCAGCAGGGGTCAGGTGGCAACTAACTATGGCTACACCTTC.

This clonotype was detected a few times. The chain uses TRBV10-3 and TRBJ2-7; 13 nucleotides agree with TRBD2. CDR1 is ENHRY, CDR2 SYGVKD, per germline. With V trimmed by 10 bases and J by 7 bases, 13 bases remained unmatched. The CDR3 runs to 15 residues. CDR3 sequence reads: CASRLLAGGPREQYF. CDR3 bases: TGTGCCAGCAGATTACTAGCGGGAGGGCCGAGGGAGCAGTACTTC.

This chain links TRBV7-9 with TRBJ2-7; the match to TRBD2 covers 13 bases. The DNA end is a closer match to TRBJ2-1, so the J assignment may be wrong. Germline-derived CDR1 and CDR2 are SEHNR and FQNEAQ (reference sequence). There are 15 residues in the CDR3. The CDR3 DNA sequence: TGTGCCAGCAGCTTCCCGGGACTAGCGGGAAATGAGCAGTTCTTC. Residues: CASSFPGLAGNEQFF.

Regarding this clonotype: A much larger clonotype is one base distant, so this may be a read error. The final CDR3 position lacks the conserved phenylalanine or tryptophan, pointing to a likely read error. The chain joins TRBV20-1 to TRBJ2-5, with D possibly being TRBD1 (5 bases). V lost 5 bases and J lost 4, with 11 bases in between. Germline V CDR1 and CDR2: DFQATT, SNEGSKA (reference sequence). The CDR3 is 12 amino acids. The CDR3 sequence: CSAGRRGETQYL. Written as DNA, the CDR3 is TGCAGTGCTGGCCGAAGGGGAGAGACCCAGTACCTC.

This clonotype was recorded many times. V and J are TRBV3-1 and TRBJ1-1, with a tentative D call TRBD1 (6 bases). The CDR3 sequence is 12 residues long. V gave up 3 bases and J gave up 11 bases, with 13 bases separating them. Per germline, CDR1 LGHDT and CDR2 YNNKEL (reference sequence). Written as DNA, the CDR3 is TGTGCCAGCAGCCAGGGGACAAGGGATGCTTTCTTT. It specifies CASSQGTRDAFF.

This chain links TRBV29-1 with TRBJ1-1; D gene unclear. The V gene's germline CDR1 is SQVTM and CDR2 ANQGSEA. The V gene lost 8 bases and the J gene lost 1 base, with 8 bases spanning the gap. The CDR3 totals 11 residues. DNA for the CDR3: TGCAGCTTTACAAAGAACACTGAAGCTTTCTTT. It yields the protein CSFTKNTEAFF.

This clonotype was seen a handful of times. J is TRBJ2-7 and V is TRBV5-4, with 8 nucleotides matching TRBD2. V gave up 4 bases and J gave up 6 bases; unmatched junction bases: 12. The CDR3 spans 15 residues. The germline V gene encodes CDR1 SGHNT and CDR2 YYREEE (reference sequence). CDR3: CASSLAGTSHAEQYF. Written as DNA, the CDR3 is TGTGCCAGCAGCCTGGCCGGGACTAGTCACGCCGAGCAGTACTTC. Filled out from reference TRBV5-4 and TRBJ2-7, the complete variable domain reads ETGVTQSPTHLIKTRGQQVTLRCSSQSGHNTVSWYQQALGQGPQFIFQYYREEENGRGNFPPRFSGLQFPNYSSELNVNALELDDSALYLCASSLAGTSHAEQYFGPGTRLTVT.

The J gene is TRBJ1-4, the V gene TRBV2; 10 bases fit TRBD1. Per the germline V gene, CDR1 is SNHLY and CDR2 is FYNNEI. J lost 8 bases, V lost 6 bases, and 3 bases had no gene match. This CDR3 has 13 amino acids. The CDR3: CASRGTGEEKLFF. DNA of the CDR3: TGTGCCAGCAGGGGGACAGGGGAAGAAAAACTGTTTTTT.

This clonotype was seen at least ten times. The CDR3 coding sequence is TGCGCCAGCAGAAAAAGCGGGAGCGAGAACTACGAGCAGTACTTC. It yields the protein CASRKSGSENYEQYF. V usage is TRBV5-1 and J usage is TRBJ2-7; 8 nucleotides align to TRBD2. This CDR3 region has 15 residues. After removal of 5 bases from V and 3 bases from J, the junction contained 10 bases not matched to a gene. Germline CDR1 SGHRS, CDR2 YFSETQ. Full variable domain (missing parts from reference TRBV5-1 and TRBJ2-7): KAGVTQTPRYLIKTRGQQVTLSCSPISGHRSVSWYQQTPGQGLQFLFEYFSETQRNKGNFPGRFSGRQFSNSRSEMNVSTLELGDSALYLCASRKSGSENYEQYFGPGTRLTVT.

Points on this clonotype: A much larger clone differs from this one at a single base, so this may be a read error. The chain carries TRBV7-8 and TRBJ1-4; 7 bases agree with TRBD1. The V gene's germline CDR1 is SGHVS and CDR2 FQNEAQ. CDR3 size: 14 residues. The CDR3, as DNA: TGTGCCAGCAGCTCCCCCAACAGGGGTGAAAAACTGCTTTTT. Amino acids: CASSSPNRGEKLLF.

This clonotype was observed at least ten times. CDR3 region: CASSRQGSGNQPQHF. DNA for the CDR3: TGTGCCAGTAGTAGACAGGGGTCGGGCAATCAGCCCCAGCATTTT. The gene calls are TRBV19 and TRBJ1-5, with 8 nucleotides matching TRBD1. With 4 bases clipped from V and 2 bases from J, the junction kept 4 bases outside the gene matches. Germline lookup yields CDR1 LNHDA and CDR2 SQIVND (reference sequence). CDR3 length equals 15 residues.

This chain links TRBV10-3 with TRBJ1-2; D not resolved. The germline gives CDR1 ENHRY, CDR2 SYGVKD. This CDR3 is built from 14 residues. V dropped 7 bases and J dropped 4 bases, with 16 bases sitting between them. DNA for the CDR3: TGTGCCATCATGAGGAAGGCCAGTCCCTATGGCTACACCTTC. Encoded protein: CAIMRKASPYGYTF.

This clonotype came up many times. The chain combines TRBV7-2 with TRBJ2-7, with D possibly called TRBD1 or TRBD2 (6 bases each). CDR1 and CDR2 from the germline V gene are SGHTA and FQGNSA. The ends were cut back, 4 bases at V and 3 bases at J, with 16 bases in the middle. The CDR3 is made up of 15 amino acids. In DNA form, the CDR3 reads TGTGCCAGCAGCTCCGCGGGGCAGGGGAGCTACGAGCAGTACTTC. This translates into CASSSAGQGSYEQYF.

Notes on this clonotype: Just one base apart from a much larger clone, this may be a read error. The rearrangement links TRBV5-1 to TRBJ2-7, with D possibly being TRBD2 (5 bases). CDR3 length: 14 residues. The germline gives CDR1 SGHRS, CDR2 YFSETQ. CDR3 sequence: CASSPGLLSYGQYF. Written as DNA, the CDR3 is TGCGCCAGCAGCCCCGGACTGTTATCCTACGGGCAGTACTTC.